This entry is about one T cell receptor beta chain. The antigen this receptor binds is unknown. The input lacks base qualities; no much larger clone sits a single base away. The junction carries 10 bases between V and J, which are trimmed by 3 bases and 11 bases respectively. CDR1 and CDR2 are drawn from the germline V gene: MDHEN, SYDVKM. The CDR3 measures 11 amino acids from cysteine to phenylalanine. Kept here is only the CDR3 DNA, which spans 33 bases and is read in frame from base 1. Sample time point, as interpreted from the label and publication: about 28 days (+/-7) after the second vaccine dose. AZD1222 recipients whose second dose came at about 4 weeks and those whose second dose came at about 12 weeks were combined into one group, since spike-specific TCR depth and breadth did not differ between the two schedules. Vaccinee samples came from UK trials COV001 and COV002, including a single-blind randomized controlled phase 2/3 trial of AZD1222 (ChAdOx1 nCoV-19) in healthy adults. For TCRbeta chain sequencing, PBMC samples from trial participants were taken at day 0 and at day 28 after the second dose.

This entry belongs to a study of T cell responses to AZD1222 COVID-19 vaccine (dated by TCRdb to about 2021). About the full investigation: TCR sequencing was performed for roughly 250 trial participants, of whom approximately 200 were given two doses of AZD1222 and some 26 were given two doses of MenACWY control vaccine. Trial participants were enrolled by age into 18-55, 56-69 and 70-plus year subgroups, with about 150, 28 and 57 TCR-sequenced participants respectively.

Results and caveats for the whole study, not just this receptor: Conclusions about previously exposed vaccinees are limited because only a handful of AZD1222 recipients were SARS-CoV-2 seropositive at baseline. Most participants were white British and females outnumbered males, and the authors suggested that clonal diversity may have been underestimated. In the small 56-69-year group, the increase in depth fell short of significance, most likely because of low power. After two AZD1222 doses, spike-specific TCR breadth and depth were significantly higher than at day 0 and than in MenACWY recipients. Because no day 14 peak-response samples were available, repertoires were characterized only after the peak T cell response. Vaccine-associated CD4 TCRs spanned the whole spike protein, with dominant responses in regions 160-218 and 743-854. Reportedly, almost half of the unique spike-specific TCRs recognized epitopes lying outside the regions that are mutated in the B.1.351 and B.1.1.7 variants.

The CDR3 regions of human TCRbeta chains were analyzed by immunosequencing. In the original analysis: Repertoire TCRs were matched against a reference library of SARS-CoV-2-specific TCRs generated with the MIRA antigen-specificity platform. Breadth meant the fraction of unique TCRs that were SARS-CoV-2-associated, whereas depth meant the fraction of total T cells that were SARS-CoV-2-associated. Each spike-specific TCR was assigned to its reactive spike region and to a CD4 or CD8 class using the MIRA data. Log10-transformed breadth and depth values were compared by one-way ANOVA with Sidak's multiple comparisons tests. The table was pulled from immuneACCESS by TCRdb, which kept in-frame rearrangements only. Such tables lose some clones; where checked, under half of the loss comes from unresolved V genes, and the rest has no known cause. The D gene and trimming were derived from the DNA, and the V and J assignments and clone size from that table. The sample table lists around 130,000 clones, around 89% of them with a count of one. Around 3.1% of the sample belongs to the ten largest clones.

The chain links TRBV28 with TRBJ1-1; 6 matching bases give a weak D call of TRBD1. This clonotype originated in an adult who received the AZD1222 COVID-19 vaccine. The sequencing used peripheral blood, collected 28 days after the second AZD1222 dose. The CDR3 reads as follows: CASSFVGAAFF. The DNA sequence is as follows: TGTGCCAGCAGTTTTGTGGGGGCGGCTTTCTTT. The full variable domain, with segments outside the CDR3 supplied by the reference TRBV28 and TRBJ1-1 proteins, appears as DVKVTQSSRYLVKRTGEKVFLECVQDMDHENMFWYRQDPGLGLRLIYFSYDVKMKEKGDIPEGYSVSREKKERFSLILESASTNQTSMYLCASSFVGAAFFGQGTRLTVV.